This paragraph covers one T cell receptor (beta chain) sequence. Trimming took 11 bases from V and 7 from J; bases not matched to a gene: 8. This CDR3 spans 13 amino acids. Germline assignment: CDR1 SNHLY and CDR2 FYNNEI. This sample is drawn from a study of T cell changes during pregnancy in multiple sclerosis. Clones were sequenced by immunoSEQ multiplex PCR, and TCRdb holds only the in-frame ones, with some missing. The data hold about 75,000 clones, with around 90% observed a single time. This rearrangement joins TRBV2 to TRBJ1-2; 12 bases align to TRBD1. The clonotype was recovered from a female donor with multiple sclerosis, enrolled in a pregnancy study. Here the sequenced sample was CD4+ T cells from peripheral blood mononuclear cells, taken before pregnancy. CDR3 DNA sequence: TGTGCCGGAAGGGGACAGGGGGCGAGTGGCTACACCTTC. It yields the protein CAGRGQGASGYTF. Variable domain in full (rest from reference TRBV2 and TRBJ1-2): EPEVTQTPSHQVTQMGQEVILRCVPISNHLYFYWYRQILGQKVEFLVSFYNNEISEKSEIFDDQFSVERPDGSNFTLKIRSTKLEDSAMYFCAGRGQGASGYTFGSGTRLTVV.